Sequencing of this T cell receptor beta chain was carried out in a study of T-cell memory formation after mild COVID-19. MiXCR was run by TCRdb on the 5' RACE reads, yielding one entry per CDR3 protein. The sample records 200,000 to 250,000 distinct CDR3 sequences, 15% being singletons. The CDR3 consists of 13 residues. The germline gives CDR1 SGHRS, CDR2 YFSETQ. This TCR came from an adult woman who had mild COVID-19 (a few samples of this study predate the infection). Cell type and time point are not known. The V gene is TRBV5-1, the J gene TRBJ2-5; possible D gene TRBD2, 5 bases. Sequences were obtained from PBMCs or a T cell subset sorted from them (not recorded which). The CDR3 loop is CAARASSEETQYF. CDR3 bases: TGCGCAGCTCGGGCCAGTAGCGAAGAGACCCAGTACTTC.